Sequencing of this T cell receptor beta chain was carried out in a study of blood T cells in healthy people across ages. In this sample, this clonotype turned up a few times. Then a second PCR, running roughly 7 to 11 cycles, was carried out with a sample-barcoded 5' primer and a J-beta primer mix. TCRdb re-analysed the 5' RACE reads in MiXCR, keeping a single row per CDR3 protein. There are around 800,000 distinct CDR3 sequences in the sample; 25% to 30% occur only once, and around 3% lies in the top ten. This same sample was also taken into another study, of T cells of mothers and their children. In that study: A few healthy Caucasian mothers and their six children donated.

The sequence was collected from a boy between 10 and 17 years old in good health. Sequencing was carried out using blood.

The CDR3 sequence: CSAPTGPTGGYTF. CDR3 nucleotide sequence: TGCAGTGCTCCGACAGGACCAACGGGCGGCTACACCTTC. The genes are TRBV20-1 and TRBJ1-2, with D perhaps matching TRBD1 (6 bases). The V end was cut by 5 bases, the J end by 8 bases, with 18 bases between. The CDR3 spans 13 residues. Germline assignment: CDR1 DFQATT and CDR2 SNEGSKA (reference sequence).